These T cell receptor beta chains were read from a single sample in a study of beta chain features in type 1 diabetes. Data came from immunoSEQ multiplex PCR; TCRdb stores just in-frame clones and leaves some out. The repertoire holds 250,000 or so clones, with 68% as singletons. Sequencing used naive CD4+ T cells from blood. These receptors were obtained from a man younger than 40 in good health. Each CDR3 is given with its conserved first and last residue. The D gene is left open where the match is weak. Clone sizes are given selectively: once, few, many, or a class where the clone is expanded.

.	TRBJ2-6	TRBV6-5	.	TGTGCCAGCAGTTTCACTAGACAGGCTGGGGCCAACGTCCTGACTTTC	CASSFTRQAGANVLTF
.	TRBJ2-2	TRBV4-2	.	TGTGCCAGCAGCCAAGCAGATTCGAACACCGGGGAGCTGTTTTTT	CASSQADSNTGELFF
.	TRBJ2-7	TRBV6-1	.	TGTGCCAGCAGTGAAGAGACAGGGAGGTACGAGCAGTACTTC	CASSEETGRYEQYF
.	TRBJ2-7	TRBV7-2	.	TGTGCCAGCAGCCCAGGATACTACGAGCAGTACTTC	CASSPGYYEQYF
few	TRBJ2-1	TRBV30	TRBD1	TGTGCCTGGAGCCCCGGACAGGGGTCCAATGAGCAGTTCTTC	CAWSPGQGSNEQFF
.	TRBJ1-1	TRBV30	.	TGTGCCTGGAACCCAGGGATGAACACTGAAGCTTTCTTT	CAWNPGMNTEAFF
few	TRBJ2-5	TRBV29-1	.	TGCAGCGTTTTTCTTGGAGGGGAGACCCAGTACTTC	CSVFLGGETQYF
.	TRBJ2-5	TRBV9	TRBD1	TGTGCCAGCAGCGTAGGGGGTCCGGGACAGGGCCCCAACTTC	CASSVGGPGQGPNF
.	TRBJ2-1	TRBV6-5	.	TGTGCCAGCACCAACTACTACAATGAGCAGTTCTTC	CASTNYYNEQFF
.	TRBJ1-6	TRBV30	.	TGTGCCTGGACCGTCGGGACGGCTAATAATTCACCCCTCCACTTT	CAWTVGTANNSPLHF
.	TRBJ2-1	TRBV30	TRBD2	TGTGCCTGGAGTGAACTAGCGGGTTGGAATGAGCAGTTCTTC	CAWSELAGWNEQFF
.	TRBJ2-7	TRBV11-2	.	TGTGCCAGCAGCTTAGGGGGCTACCCCTGGTACGAGCAGTACTTC	CASSLGGYPWYEQYF
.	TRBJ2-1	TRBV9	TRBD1	TGTGCCAGCAGCGTAGCCGGGACAGGGAACAATGAGCAGTTCTTC	CASSVAGTGNNEQFF
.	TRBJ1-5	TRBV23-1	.	TGCGCCAGCAGTCCTGCTGCGGAACGCCCTTACAATCAGCCCCAGCATTTT	CASSPAAERPYNQPQHF
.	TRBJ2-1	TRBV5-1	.	TGCGCCAGCAGCTTCGAGTGGCCCCATGAGCAGTTCTTC	CASSFEWPHEQFF
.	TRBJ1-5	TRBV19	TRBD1	TGTGCCAGTAGGGGACAGGGGATTTATCAGCCCCAGCATTTT	CASRGQGIYQPQHF
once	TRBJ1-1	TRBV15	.	TGTGCCACAAGACAGTCCACTGAAGCTTTCTTT	CATRQSTEAFF
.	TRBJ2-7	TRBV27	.	TGTGCCAGCAGTTCCGACTACGAGCAGTACTTC	CASSSDYEQYF
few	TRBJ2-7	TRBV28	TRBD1	TGTGCCAGCAGCTCGCCCGGACAGGGAGGTCACGAGCAGTACTTC	CASSSPGQGGHEQYF
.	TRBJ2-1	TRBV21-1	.	TGTGCCAGCAGCAAAGAATCGGCTACGGAGGGACGGGGTGAGCAGTTCTTC	CASSKESATEGRGEQFF
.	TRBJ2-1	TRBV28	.	TGTGCCAGCAGTCCCGGGGTCCTTCCACCCTACTACAATGAGCAGTTCTTC	CASSPGVLPPYYNEQFF
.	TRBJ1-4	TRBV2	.	TGTGCCAGCACGAGCACGGATAATGAAAAACTGTTTTTT	CASTSTDNEKLFF
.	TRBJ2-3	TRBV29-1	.	TGCAGCGTTGACTGGCAGACAGATACGCAGTATTTT	CSVDWQTDTQYF
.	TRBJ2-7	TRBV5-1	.	TGCGCCAGCAGCTATACCCGGGACGAGGGGTACGCGCAGTACTTC	CASSYTRDEGYAQYF
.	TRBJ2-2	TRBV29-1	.	TGCAGCGTTGGGCGGGCTAGCGACGCGAACACCGGGGAGCTGTTTTTT	CSVGRASDANTGELFF
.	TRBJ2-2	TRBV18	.	TGTGCCAGCTCACCTTTCTCCACGGGCACCGGGGAGCTGTTTTTT	CASSPFSTGTGELFF
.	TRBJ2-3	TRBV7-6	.	TGTGCCAGCAGCCTGGGGCGCACAGATACGCAGTATTTT	CASSLGRTDTQYF
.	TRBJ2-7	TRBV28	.	TGTGCCAGCAGTTTACGTAGTTGGCGGGATAGCGACGAGCAGTACTTC	CASSLRSWRDSDEQYF
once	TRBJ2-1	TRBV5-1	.	TGCGCCAGCAGCCCCAGGGATGGAATCTACAATGAGCAGTTCTTC	CASSPRDGIYNEQFF